This is a list of T cell receptor beta chains from one sample in a study of cytomegalovirus exposure and HLA in healthy donors. Data came from immunoSEQ multiplex PCR; TCRdb stores just in-frame clones and leaves some out. The sample holds some 130,000 clones, approximately 61% seen once. What was sequenced was PBMCs. These receptors were taken from a human donor in good health. Each CDR3 is given with its conserved first and last residue. Fields, in order: V gene, J gene, CDR3 protein.

>TRBV21-1|TRBJ2-7
CASVFRGESYEQYF
>TRBV7-3|TRBJ2-7
CASSPGLGGYEQYF
>TRBV7-3|TRBJ2-2
CASSLDRDTGELFF
>TRBV18|TRBJ2-6
CASSPPSGIGANVLTF
>TRBV28|TRBJ2-2
CASSLSSGGRTGELFF
>TRBV10-1|TRBJ2-2
CASSPGQNTGELFF
>TRBV19|TRBJ1-2
CASSIEEGVDGYTF
>TRBV6-5|TRBJ1-5
CASSRQGLNQPQHF
>TRBV27|TRBJ1-2
CATYPGTGNYGYTF
>TRBV18|TRBJ1-3
CASSHGQLAGNTIYF
>TRBV28|TRBJ1-1
CASSLWGQGSAEAFF
>TRBV5-6|TRBJ2-2
CASSILGLAGDAGELFF
>TRBV25-1|TRBJ2-3
CATGASGDTDTQYF
>TRBV28|TRBJ2-7
CASSLQGPSEQYF
>TRBV19|TRBJ1-2
CASSIAGTGGYGYTF
>TRBV7-9|.
CASSFLMGLAGEQYF
>TRBV5-4|TRBJ2-3
CASTPGTSGGWNTQYF
>TRBV5-4|TRBJ2-5
CASWVAGRETQYF
>TRBV2|TRBJ2-7
CATDATGISEQYF
>TRBV4-1|TRBJ2-7
CASSQEIGGMAEQYF
>TRBV19|TRBJ1-5
CASSLQSNQPQHF
>TRBV19|TRBJ1-4
CASPVEGVNEKLFF
>TRBV7-3|TRBJ2-3
CASSLTSGTDTQYF
>TRBV4-1|TRBJ2-7
CASSQGGGSRFEQYF
>TRBV5-4|TRBJ2-2
CASSRRASGLLNTGELFF
>TRBV5-1|TRBJ2-5
CASKLALFQETQYF
>TRBV9|TRBJ2-1
CASSALGLEGLSSYNEQFF
>TRBV19|TRBJ2-1
CASSIVAESSYNEQFF
>TRBV7-9|TRBJ1-2
CASSLGSWGYTF
>TRBV2|TRBJ1-1
CASTSTQGGTEAFF
>TRBV7-9|TRBJ2-1
CASSLSMTSSYNEQFF
>TRBV6-5|TRBJ1-1
CASSDPGQGTEAFF
>TRBV5-1|TRBJ2-7
CASSLGAGRTYEQYF
>TRBV5-1|TRBJ1-2
CASSLAVGANYGYTF
>TRBV7-6|TRBJ2-7
CASSLNSRSYEQYF
>TRBV27|TRBJ2-5
CASSLFYRQETQYF
>TRBV4-3|TRBJ1-4
CASSPTGEVANEKLFF
>TRBV6-4|TRBJ2-3
CASSDSASGSGTDTQYF
>TRBV28|TRBJ1-5
CASSRVSNQPQHF
>TRBV15|TRBJ2-5
CATSRVLAGEETQYF
>TRBV2|TRBJ1-4
CASSRNRGGEKLFF
>TRBV2|TRBJ2-1
CASSEDLGTSGRVSYNEQFF
>TRBV5-1|TRBJ2-2
CASSLSSGTPGELFF
>TRBV11-3|TRBJ2-7
CASSLAGVGTYEQYF
>TRBV7-9|TRBJ2-4
CASSFGEGRAKNIQYF
>TRBV19|TRBJ2-3
CASSSNSGTDTQYF
>TRBV11-2|TRBJ2-7
CASRGTASYEQYF
>TRBV27|TRBJ1-4
CASSLQGPNEKLFF
>TRBV5-4|TRBJ2-2
CASSLGADTGELFF
>TRBV4-1|TRBJ2-5
CASSQAQDRQETQYF
>TRBV27|TRBJ2-2
CASSRLADTGELFF
>TRBV4-1|TRBJ2-1
CASSPGGARAKNEQFF
>TRBV6-5|TRBJ1-1
CASSRGQDFSEAFF
>TRBV6-5|TRBJ1-1
CASRAYSYLEAFF
>TRBV7-9|TRBJ2-2
CASSLGGTGGGPGELFF
>TRBV2|TRBJ2-1
CAIGVVSSGQFF
>TRBV28|TRBJ2-2
CASSSWTSGRGDRGELFF
>TRBV6-4|TRBJ2-7
CASRGTETYEQYF